This passage covers 7 T cell receptor beta chains from one sample sequenced in a study of shared clonotypes between healthy human individuals. Naive CD8 cells lacked CD45RO and underwent positive selection for CCR7, leaving out terminally differentiated effector memory CD45RA+ cells. The assay was immunoSEQ multiplex PCR, and TCRdb's table has in-frame clones only and misses some. This table holds around 2,000,000 clones, around 96% found once. The sequenced sample consisted of naive CD8+ T cells sorted from blood. These receptors came from a man in his late teens or twenties in good health.

The chain combines TRBV28 with TRBJ1-1, with no clear D. CDR3 length: 12 residues. Trimming took 4 bases from V and 8 from J, leaving 11 bases between them. The germline CDR1 and CDR2 sequences are MDHEN and SYDVKM. DNA for the CDR3: TGTGCCAGCAGTTCCCCCGGCGCGGAAGCTTTCTTT. This encodes CASSSPGAEAFF.

This rearrangement joins TRBV27 to TRBJ1-6, with unresolved D. This CDR3 is 14 amino acids long. The V and J ends lost 6 bases and 4 bases respectively, with 10 bases between them. Per the germline V gene, CDR1 is MNHEY and CDR2 is SMNVEV (reference sequence). The CDR3 DNA reads as TGTGCCAGCAGCAGCTTCGGTTATAATTCACCCCTCCACTTT. Translation gives CASSSFGYNSPLHF.

V usage is TRBV15 and J usage is TRBJ2-7; the D is unclear. The CDR3 runs 15 residues. CDR1 LNHNV and CDR2 YYDKDF come from the germline V gene (reference sequence). The germline V and J ends were trimmed by 0 bases and 4 bases, with 13 bases remaining between them. The CDR3 nucleotides read TGTGCCACCAGCAGAGATCGGACGGAAGGTTACGAGCAGTACTTC. Its protein product is CATSRDRTEGYEQYF.

This clone is a singleton in its sample. The chain uses TRBV5-1 and TRBJ2-7; possible D gene TRBD2, 5 bases. This CDR3 has 13 residues. Per the germline V gene, CDR1 is SGHRS and CDR2 is YFSETQ. V shed 5 bases and J shed 0 bases, with 9 bases lying between them. This CDR3 is CASSTAASYEQYF. The CDR3 nucleotides read TGCGCCAGCAGTACAGCGGCCTCCTACGAGCAGTACTTC.

This rearrangement joins TRBV5-4 to TRBJ1-2, with TRBD1 identical over 8 bases. V dropped 3 bases and J dropped 6; count of bases not matched to a gene: 10. The CDR3 consists of 15 residues. Germline values: CDR1 SGHNT, CDR2 YYREEE (reference sequence). DNA of the CDR3: TGTGCCAGCAGCTCGGGTCTTGGACAGGGAGATGGCTACACCTTC. Its protein is CASSSGLGQGDGYTF.

In DNA form, the CDR3 reads TGCAGCGTTGAACCCGTGGACAGGTATAACTATGGCTACACCTTC. This translates into CSVEPVDRYNYGYTF. This chain connects TRBV29-1 to TRBJ1-2; the match to TRBD1 covers 7 bases. CDR1 SQVTM and CDR2 ANQGSEA come from the germline V gene. V lost 2 bases, J lost 1 base, and 7 bases stayed unmatched. The CDR3 has 15 residues.

This chain uses TRBV4-1 with TRBJ2-7; D could derive from TRBD1 or TRBD2 (6 bases each). This CDR3 comprises 17 residues. The V gene's germline CDR1 is MGHRA and CDR2 YSYEKL. The germline V and J ends were trimmed by 1 base and 0 bases, with 16 bases remaining between them. Here the CDR3 DNA reads TGCGCCAGCAGCCAAGTAAGTGGGACGGGGGCCTCCTACGAGCAGTACTTC. Protein: CASSQVSGTGASYEQYF.